This T cell receptor beta chain comes out of a study of cytotoxic CD8 clonotypes in ibrutinib-treated CLL. Study at large: Response was recorded as partial in some 24 patients and complete in 2; at median roughly 70 months, approximately 15 remained remitted and about twelve had progressed. The study's findings and limits: Timing of sampling differed between sustained-remission and progressing patients.

Cryopreserved PBMCs yielded around 2.1 micrograms of genomic DNA for TCR beta libraries. Per the germline V gene, CDR1 is LGHNA and CDR2 is YNFKEQ. This CDR3 is built from 14 residues. Trimming took 1 base from V and 8 from J, leaving 11 bases between them. Sequencing was performed with immunoSEQ multiplex PCR; in TCRdb, only in-frame clones are kept and a portion is missing. Among 35,000 to 40,000 clones listed, over 70% were seen once. As regards this clone: The target antigen is unknown.

This sequence originates from a human donor with chronic lymphocytic leukemia. Sequencing was performed on PBMCs, taken at disease progression, from a patient treated with ibrutinib. The rearrangement uses TRBV4-2 and TRBJ2-2; D unresolved. CDR3 amino acids: CASSQARQGGELFF. For the CDR3, the DNA is TGTGCCAGCAGCCAAGCCAGACAAGGTGGGGAGCTGTTTTTT.